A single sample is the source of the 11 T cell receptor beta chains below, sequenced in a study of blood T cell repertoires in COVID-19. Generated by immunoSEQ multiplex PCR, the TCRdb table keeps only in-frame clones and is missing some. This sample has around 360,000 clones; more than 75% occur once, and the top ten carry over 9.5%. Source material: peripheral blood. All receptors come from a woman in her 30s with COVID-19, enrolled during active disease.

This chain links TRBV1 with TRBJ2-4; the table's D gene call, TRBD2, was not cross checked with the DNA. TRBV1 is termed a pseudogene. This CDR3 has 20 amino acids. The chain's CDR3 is CTSSQELIAGWFKAKNIQYF. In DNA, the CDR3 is TGCACCAGCAGCCAAGAACTCATAGCGGGATGGTTTAAAGCCAAAAACATTCAGTACTTC.

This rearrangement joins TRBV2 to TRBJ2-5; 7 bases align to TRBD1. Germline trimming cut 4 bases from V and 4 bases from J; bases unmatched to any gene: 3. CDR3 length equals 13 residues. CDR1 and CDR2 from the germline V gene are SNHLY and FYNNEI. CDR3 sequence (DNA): TGTGCCAGCAGTGCCACAGGGGTAGAGACCCAGTACTTC. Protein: CASSATGVETQYF.

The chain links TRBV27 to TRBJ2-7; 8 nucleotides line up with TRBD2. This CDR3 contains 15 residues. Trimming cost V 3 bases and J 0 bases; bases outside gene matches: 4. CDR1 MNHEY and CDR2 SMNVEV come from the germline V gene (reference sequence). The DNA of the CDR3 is TGTGCCAGCAGTTTGGCGGGAGGAAGCTCCTACGAGCAGTACTTC. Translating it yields CASSLAGGSSYEQYF.

Here the CDR3 DNA reads TGTGCCAGCAGTTTGTCCCTTCACACTGAAGCTTTCTTT. It codes for CASSLSLHTEAFF. The chain has TRBV12-3 or TRBV12-4 and TRBJ1-1; no reliable D call. V was trimmed by 3 bases and J by 3 bases, leaving 8 bases between them. This CDR3 has 13 residues.

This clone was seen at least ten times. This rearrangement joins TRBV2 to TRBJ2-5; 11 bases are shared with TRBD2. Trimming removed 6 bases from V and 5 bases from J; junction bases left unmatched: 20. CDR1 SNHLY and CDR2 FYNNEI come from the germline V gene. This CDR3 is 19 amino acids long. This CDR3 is CASRGMSGVTLAGAETQYF. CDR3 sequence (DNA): TGTGCCAGCAGGGGGATGTCGGGGGTTACACTAGCGGGAGCGGAGACCCAGTACTTC.

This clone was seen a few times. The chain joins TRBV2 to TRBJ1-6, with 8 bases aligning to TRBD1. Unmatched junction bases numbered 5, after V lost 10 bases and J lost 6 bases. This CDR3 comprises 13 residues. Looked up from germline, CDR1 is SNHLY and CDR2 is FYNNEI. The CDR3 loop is CATGDRTNSPLHF. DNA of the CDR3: TGTGCCACTGGGGACAGGACTAATTCACCCCTCCACTTT.

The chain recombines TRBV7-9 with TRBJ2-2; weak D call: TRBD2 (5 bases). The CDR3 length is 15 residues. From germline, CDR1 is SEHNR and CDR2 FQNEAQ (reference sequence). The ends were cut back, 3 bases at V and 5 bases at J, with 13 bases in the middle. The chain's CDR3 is CASSLKRSGTGELFF. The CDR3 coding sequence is TGTGCCAGCAGCTTGAAGCGGAGTGGGACCGGGGAGCTGTTTTTT.

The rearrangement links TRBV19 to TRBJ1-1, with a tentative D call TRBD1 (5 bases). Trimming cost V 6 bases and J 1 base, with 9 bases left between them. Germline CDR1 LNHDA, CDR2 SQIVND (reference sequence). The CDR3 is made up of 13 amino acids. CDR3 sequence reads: CASRHGGNTEAFF. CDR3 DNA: TGTGCCAGTAGACACGGGGGGAACACTGAAGCTTTCTTT.

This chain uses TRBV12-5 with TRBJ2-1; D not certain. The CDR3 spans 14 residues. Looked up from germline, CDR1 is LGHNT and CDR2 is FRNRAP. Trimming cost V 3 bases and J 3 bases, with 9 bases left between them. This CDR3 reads CASGFTPGYNEQFF. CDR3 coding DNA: TGTGCTAGTGGTTTCACTCCAGGCTACAATGAGCAGTTCTTC.

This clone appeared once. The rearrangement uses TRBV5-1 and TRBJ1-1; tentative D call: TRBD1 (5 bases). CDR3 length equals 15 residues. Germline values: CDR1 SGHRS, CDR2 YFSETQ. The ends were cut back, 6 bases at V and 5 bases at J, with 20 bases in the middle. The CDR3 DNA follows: TGCGCCAGCACAGTTAGCACCGTTGGGGGGACTGAAGCTTTCTTT. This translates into CASTVSTVGGTEAFF. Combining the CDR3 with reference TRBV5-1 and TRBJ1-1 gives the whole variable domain KAGVTQTPRYLIKTRGQQVTLSCSPISGHRSVSWYQQTPGQGLQFLFEYFSETQRNKGNFPGRFSGRQFSNSRSEMNVSTLELGDSALYLCASTVSTVGGTEAFFGQGTRLTVV.

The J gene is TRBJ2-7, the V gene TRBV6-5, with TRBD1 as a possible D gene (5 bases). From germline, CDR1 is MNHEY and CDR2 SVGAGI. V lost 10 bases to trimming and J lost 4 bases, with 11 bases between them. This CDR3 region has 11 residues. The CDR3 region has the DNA TGTGCCACTTTTGCAGGGTACGAGCAGTACTTC. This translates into CATFAGYEQYF.